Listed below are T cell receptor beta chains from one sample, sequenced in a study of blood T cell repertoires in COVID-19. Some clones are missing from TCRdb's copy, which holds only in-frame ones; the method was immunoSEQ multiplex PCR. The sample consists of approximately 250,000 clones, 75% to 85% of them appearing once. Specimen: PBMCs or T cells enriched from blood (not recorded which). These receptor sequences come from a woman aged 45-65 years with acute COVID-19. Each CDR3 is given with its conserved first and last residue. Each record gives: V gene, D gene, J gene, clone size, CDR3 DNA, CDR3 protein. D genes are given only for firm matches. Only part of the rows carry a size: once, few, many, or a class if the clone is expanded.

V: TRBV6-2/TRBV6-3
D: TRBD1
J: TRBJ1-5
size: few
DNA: TGTGCCAGCAGTTGGACAGGGGCCAGACCCCAGCATTTT
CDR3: CASSWTGARPQHF

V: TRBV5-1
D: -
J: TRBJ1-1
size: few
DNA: TGCGCCAGCAGCGTGACAGGTTGGGGCACTGAAGCTTTCTTT
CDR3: CASSVTGWGTEAFF

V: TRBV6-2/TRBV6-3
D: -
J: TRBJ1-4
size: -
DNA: TGTGCCAGCAGTCGATTAGATGAAAAACTGTTTTTT
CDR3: CASSRLDEKLFF

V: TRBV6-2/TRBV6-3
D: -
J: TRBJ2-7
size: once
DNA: TGTGCCAGCAGTCACGGAGGGTTAACCTACGAGCAGTACTTC
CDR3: CASSHGGLTYEQYF

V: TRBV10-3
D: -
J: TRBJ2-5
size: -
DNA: TGTGCCATCAGTGAGACACAGGGTCGGGTCGGGACCCAGTACTTC
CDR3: CAISETQGRVGTQYF

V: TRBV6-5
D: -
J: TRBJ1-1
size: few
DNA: TGTGCCAGCAGTTACCCCGGGACAACGACTGAAGCTTTCTTT
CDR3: CASSYPGTTTEAFF

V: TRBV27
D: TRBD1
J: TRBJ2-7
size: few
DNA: TGTGCCAGCAGTCCCCGGACAGGGGGAAGCTACGAGCAGTACTTC
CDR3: CASSPRTGGSYEQYF

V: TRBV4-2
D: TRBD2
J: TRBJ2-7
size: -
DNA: TGTGCCAGCAGCCAACGGACTAGCGGCAGCGGGGGGGTCGAGCAGTACTTC
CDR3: CASSQRTSGSGGVEQYF

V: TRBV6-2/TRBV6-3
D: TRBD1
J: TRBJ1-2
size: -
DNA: TGTGCCAGCAGTTGGGGACAGAACTATGGCTACACCTTC
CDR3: CASSWGQNYGYTF

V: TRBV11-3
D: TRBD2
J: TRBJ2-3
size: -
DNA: TGTGCCAGCAGCTTAGCGGGGGGAATCACAGATACGCAGTATTTT
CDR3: CASSLAGGITDTQYF

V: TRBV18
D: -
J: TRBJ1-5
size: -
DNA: TGTGCCAGCTCACCAGGGGTAGGGGATCTGAGCAATCAGCCCCAGCATTTT
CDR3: CASSPGVGDLSNQPQHF

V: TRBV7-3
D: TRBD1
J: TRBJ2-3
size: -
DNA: TGTGCCAGCAGCTTAACGCAAGGGGGCAGAACAGATACGCAGTATTTT
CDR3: CASSLTQGGRTDTQYF

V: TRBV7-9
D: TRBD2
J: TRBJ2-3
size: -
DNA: TGTGCCAGCAGCTCCACAGCGGGGGGGCCAGATACGCAGTATTTT
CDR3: CASSSTAGGPDTQYF

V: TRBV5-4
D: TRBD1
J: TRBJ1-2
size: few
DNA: TGTGCCAGCAGCTTGGCCAACAGGGGAGGCTACACCTTC
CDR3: CASSLANRGGYTF

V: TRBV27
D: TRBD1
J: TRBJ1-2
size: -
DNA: TGTGCCAGCTCCTTCTGGGGCGCCAGGGGGGACAGCTATGGCTACACCTTC
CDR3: CASSFWGARGDSYGYTF

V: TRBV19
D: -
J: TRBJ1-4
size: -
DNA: TGTGCCAGTAGTCTAAGACAGGCGGGGGGGATGGAAAAACTGTTTTTT
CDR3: CASSLRQAGGMEKLFF

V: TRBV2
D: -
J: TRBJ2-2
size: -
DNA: TGTGCCAGCAAGATGACAGGCGCGAACACCGGGGAGCTGTTTTTT
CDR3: CASKMTGANTGELFF

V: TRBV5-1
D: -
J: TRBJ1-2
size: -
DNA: TGCGCCAGCAGCTTGAGTGGGGCCCCGGCTAACTATGGCTACACCTTC
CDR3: CASSLSGAPANYGYTF

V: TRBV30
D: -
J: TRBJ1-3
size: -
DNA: TGTGCCTGGAGTGTATCGTCGCTCCGTAGCCGAAACACCATATATTTT
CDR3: CAWSVSSLRSRNTIYF

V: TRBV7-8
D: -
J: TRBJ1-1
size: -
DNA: TGTGCCAGCAGCTTATTCATTACGGGGGTCGGCACTGAAGCTTTCTTT
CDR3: CASSLFITGVGTEAFF

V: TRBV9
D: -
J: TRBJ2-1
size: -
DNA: TGTGCCAGCAGCCCGCAGACAGGTAAATACAATGAGCAGTTCTTC
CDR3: CASSPQTGKYNEQFF

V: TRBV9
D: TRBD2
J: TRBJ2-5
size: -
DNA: TGTGCCAGCAGCGTAAATGGGCTGGGCGGGGGGCCCCAAGAGACCCAGTACTTC
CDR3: CASSVNGLGGGPQETQYF

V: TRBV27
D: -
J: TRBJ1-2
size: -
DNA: TGTGCCACAGGGGAAGGGCCTACTAACTATGGCTACACCTTC
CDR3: CATGEGPTNYGYTF

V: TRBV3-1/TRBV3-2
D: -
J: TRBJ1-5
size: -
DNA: TGTGCCAGCAGCCGGGGAGGGGGGGGCAGCAATCAGCCCCAGCATTTT
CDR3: CASSRGGGGSNQPQHF

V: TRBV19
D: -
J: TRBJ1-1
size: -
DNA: TGTGCCAGTAGTTTCGCAGGGGAGACTGAAGCTTTCTTT
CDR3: CASSFAGETEAFF

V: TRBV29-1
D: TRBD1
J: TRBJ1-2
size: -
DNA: TGCAGCGCGGACAGGGGCCTTAACTATGGCTACACCTTC
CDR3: CSADRGLNYGYTF

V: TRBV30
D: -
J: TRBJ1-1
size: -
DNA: TGTGCCTGGAGTCGGCAGGGTAACACTGAAGCTTTCTTT
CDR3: CAWSRQGNTEAFF

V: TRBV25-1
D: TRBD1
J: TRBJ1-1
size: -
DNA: TGTGCCAGCAGTGAATACGGACAGGGGAACACTGAAGCTTTCTTT
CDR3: CASSEYGQGNTEAFF

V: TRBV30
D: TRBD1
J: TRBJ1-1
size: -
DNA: TGTGCCTGGAGTGTACAGGGGCAGACTACGGCTTTCTTT
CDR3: CAWSVQGQTTAFF

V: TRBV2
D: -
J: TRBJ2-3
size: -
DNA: TGTGCCAGCAGGAAGGAGGGGGCGGACGGCGATACGCAGTATTTT
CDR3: CASRKEGADGDTQYF

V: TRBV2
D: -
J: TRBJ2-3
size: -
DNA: TGTGCCAGCAGTGAAGGCAGGGGGGGCACAGATACGCAGTATTTT
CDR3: CASSEGRGGTDTQYF

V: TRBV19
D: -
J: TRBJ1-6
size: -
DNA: TGTGCCAGTAGGGAACGGGGGGAGAATTCACCCCTCCACTTT
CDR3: CASRERGENSPLHF

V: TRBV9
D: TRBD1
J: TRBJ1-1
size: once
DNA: TGTGCCAGCAGCGGTGGACAGGCGAACACTGAAGCTTTCTTT
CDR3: CASSGGQANTEAFF

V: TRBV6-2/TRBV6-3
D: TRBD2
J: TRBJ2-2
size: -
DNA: TGTGCCAGCAGTCCCCTAGCGGGGGGAACGGGCGGGGAGCTGTTTTTT
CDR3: CASSPLAGGTGGELFF

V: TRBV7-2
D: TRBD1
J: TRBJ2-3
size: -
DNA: TGTGCCAGCAGCGCAGACAGGGGCCGAGAGCAGTATTTT
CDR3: CASSADRGREQYF

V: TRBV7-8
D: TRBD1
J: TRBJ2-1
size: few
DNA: TGTGCCAGCAGCCCGGGACAGGGGAGTAGGAATGAGCAGTTCTTC
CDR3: CASSPGQGSRNEQFF

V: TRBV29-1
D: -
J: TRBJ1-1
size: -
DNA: TGCAGCGTTGGGCCGACTTTGAACACTGAAGCTTTCTTT
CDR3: CSVGPTLNTEAFF

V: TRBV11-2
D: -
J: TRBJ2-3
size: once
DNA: TGTGCCAGCAGCTTACCCCTGAGGGCGGAATCCACAGATACGCAGTATTTT
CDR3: CASSLPLRAESTDTQYF

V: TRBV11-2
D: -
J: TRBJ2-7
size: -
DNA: TGTGCCAGCAGCTTAGACAGGGGTTACGAGCAGTACTTC
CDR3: CASSLDRGYEQYF

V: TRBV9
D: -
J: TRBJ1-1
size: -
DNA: TGTGCCAGCAGCGTAGCTACAGGGATACAGAACACTGAAGCTTTCTTT
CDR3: CASSVATGIQNTEAFF

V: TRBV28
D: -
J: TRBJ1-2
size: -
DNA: TGTGCCAGCCGTATAACGGGTAACTATGGCTACACCTTC
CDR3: CASRITGNYGYTF

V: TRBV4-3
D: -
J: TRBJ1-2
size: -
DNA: TGCGCCAGCAGCCAAGGGGAGACTAACTATGGCTACACCTTC
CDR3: CASSQGETNYGYTF

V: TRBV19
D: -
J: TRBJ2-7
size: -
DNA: TGTGCTAGCAAAGGCTCCTACGAGCAGTACTTC
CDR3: CASKGSYEQYF

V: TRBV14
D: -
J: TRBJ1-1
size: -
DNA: TGTGCCAGCAGCCCAGGGTCTGAAGCTTTCTTT
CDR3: CASSPGSEAFF

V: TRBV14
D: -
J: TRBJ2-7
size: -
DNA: TGTGCCAGCAGCCTAAGAGACAGCCCACTCTACGAGCAGTACTTC
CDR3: CASSLRDSPLYEQYF

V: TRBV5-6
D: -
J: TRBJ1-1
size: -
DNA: TGTGCCAGCAGCTTAACCGGTCTCACTGAAGCTTTCTTT
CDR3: CASSLTGLTEAFF

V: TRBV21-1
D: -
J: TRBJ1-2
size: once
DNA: TGTGCCAGCAGCAAGCGAGGGGGCTCTAACTATGGCTACACCTTC
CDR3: CASSKRGGSNYGYTF

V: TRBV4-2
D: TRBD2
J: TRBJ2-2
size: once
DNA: TGTGCCAGCAGCCAGACTACCTGGACTAGCGGGGTAAACACCGGGGAGCTGTTTTTT
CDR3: CASSQTTWTSGVNTGELFF

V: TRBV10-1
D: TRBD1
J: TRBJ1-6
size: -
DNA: TGCGCCAGCAGTGAGGGGACAGGGGGCTCACCCCTCCACTTT
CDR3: CASSEGTGGSPLHF

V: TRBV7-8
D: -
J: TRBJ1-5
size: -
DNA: TGTGCCAGCAGCTTATTCCAGGGGATGGAACAGCCCCAGCATTTT
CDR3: CASSLFQGMEQPQHF

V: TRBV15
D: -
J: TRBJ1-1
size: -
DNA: TGTGCCACCAGCTCACGACAGAAGAACACTGAAGCTTTCTTT
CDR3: CATSSRQKNTEAFF

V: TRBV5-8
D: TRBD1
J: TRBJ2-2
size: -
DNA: TGTGCCAGCAGCCTTGGACAGGTCAACACCGGGGAGCTGTTTTTT
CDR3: CASSLGQVNTGELFF

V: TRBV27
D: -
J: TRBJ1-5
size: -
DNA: TGTGCCAGCAGACAACAGGGAAGCAATCAGCCCCAGCATTTT
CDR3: CASRQQGSNQPQHF

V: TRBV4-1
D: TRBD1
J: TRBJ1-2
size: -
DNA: TGCGCCAGCAGCCAAGTAAGGGACAGGGATAACTATGGCTACACCTTC
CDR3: CASSQVRDRDNYGYTF

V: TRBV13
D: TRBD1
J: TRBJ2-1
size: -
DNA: TGTGCCAGCAGCCGGGACAGGGGTTACAATGAGCAGTTCTTC
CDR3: CASSRDRGYNEQFF

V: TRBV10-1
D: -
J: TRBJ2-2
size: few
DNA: TGCGCCACGGGGGACGGGGTGTCCGGGGAGCTGTTTTTT
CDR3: CATGDGVSGELFF

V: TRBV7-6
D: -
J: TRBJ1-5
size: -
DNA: TGTGCCAGCAGCCCGATTAATGGATTAGGGAGGGCGGATCAGCCCCAGCATTTT
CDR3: CASSPINGLGRADQPQHF

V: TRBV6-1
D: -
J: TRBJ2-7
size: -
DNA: TGTGCCAGCAGTGAAGGTTCATACGAGCAGTACTTC
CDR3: CASSEGSYEQYF

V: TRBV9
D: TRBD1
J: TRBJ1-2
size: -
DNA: TGTGCCAGCAGCGCGACAGGACAGGGGACCGGATACACCGGCTACACCTTC
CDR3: CASSATGQGTGYTGYTF